This entry describes one T cell receptor (beta chain). Antigen unknown. Clones were sequenced by immunoSEQ multiplex PCR, and TCRdb holds only the in-frame ones, with some missing. The table records roughly 500,000 clones, approximately 92% of them present only once. This specimen comes from a study of Ad26.COV2.S vaccination and SARS-CoV-2 variants. Whole-study findings and limits: Vaccinees displayed broader spike-specific TCR repertoires than placebo recipients.

Indicated treatment: some 20 received Ad26.COV2.S at low or high dose, single or two shots; a few received placebo; per-sample allocation not given. It was on day 63 after the first vaccine or placebo injection that samples were taken. An Ad26 vector carrying the Wuhan-strain SARS-CoV-2 spike served as the vaccine. The sequence was obtained from a person aged 18-60 years who received the Ad26.COV2.S COVID-19 vaccine or a placebo. The sequencing used peripheral blood, collected in a trial of Ad26.COV2.S vaccine versus placebo.

For the CDR3, the DNA is TGTGCCAGCAGCCAGAGCCTGATGGGGGGGAACACCATATATTTT. As protein: CASSQSLMGGNTIYF. V is TRBV27 and J is TRBJ1-3, with D perhaps TRBD1 (5 bases). V was shortened by 6 bases and J by 7 bases, with 19 bases between the two germline ends. Germline V gene sequence: CDR1 MNHEY, CDR2 SMNVEV (reference sequence). CDR3 length: 15 residues.